A selection of T cell receptor beta chains follows, all from one sample in a study of blood T cell repertoires in COVID-19. Measured with immunoSEQ multiplex PCR; TCRdb has only the in-frame clones, and not every one. The data show roughly 80,000 clones, with about nine tenths seen just once and about 9.6% held by the top ten. The sample was peripheral blood. Receptors originate from a human donor in a cohort sampled during active COVID-19. The CDR3 runs from the conserved cysteine through the conserved F or W. Each record gives: D gene, J gene, clone size, V gene, CDR3 protein, CDR3 DNA. D genes are given only for firm matches. Only part of the rows carry a size: once, few, many, or a class if the clone is expanded.

D: -
J: TRBJ1-6
size: -
V: TRBV7-9
CDR3: CASSLDSSYNSPLHF
DNA: TGTGCCAGCAGCTTAGACAGCTCCTATAATTCACCCCTCCACTTT

D: -
J: TRBJ2-5
size: -
V: TRBV27
CDR3: CASSFSNLGETQYF
DNA: TGTGCCAGCAGTTTTAGCAATCTGGGAGAGACCCAGTACTTC

D: -
J: TRBJ2-2
size: -
V: TRBV18
CDR3: CASSPMQNRAGDTGELFF
DNA: TGTGCCAGCTCACCTATGCAAAACAGGGCTGGGGACACCGGGGAGCTGTTTTTT

D: -
J: TRBJ2-3
size: once
V: TRBV12-3/TRBV12-4
CDR3: CASGPSGLDTQYF
DNA: TGTGCCAGCGGGCCTTCAGGGCTAGATACGCAGTATTTT

D: -
J: TRBJ1-2
size: -
V: TRBV7-9
CDR3: CASSLNDGLYGYTF
DNA: TGTGCCAGCAGCTTAAACGACGGACTCTATGGCTACACCTTC

D: -
J: TRBJ2-7
size: -
V: TRBV6-5
CDR3: CASSLRLSYEQYF
DNA: TGTGCCAGCAGTCTGCGGCTATCCTACGAGCAGTACTTC

D: TRBD1
J: TRBJ2-7
size: -
V: TRBV7-9
CDR3: CASSLAVNPGQGNYEQYF
DNA: TGTGCCAGCAGCTTAGCGGTGAACCCCGGACAGGGCAACTACGAGCAGTACTTC

D: TRBD2
J: TRBJ2-5
size: -
V: TRBV7-7
CDR3: CASSLSHRLAEETQYF
DNA: TGTGCCAGCAGCTTATCTCATCGGCTAGCGGAAGAGACCCAGTACTTC

D: TRBD1
J: TRBJ2-7
size: few
V: TRBV7-9
CDR3: CASSQTGSEQYF
DNA: TGTGCCAGCAGTCAGACAGGGAGTGAGCAGTACTTC

D: -
J: TRBJ1-5
size: -
V: TRBV12-5
CDR3: CASGWGVSQPQHF
DNA: TGTGCTAGTGGTTGGGGGGTAAGCCAGCCCCAGCATTTT

D: TRBD1
J: TRBJ2-7
size: -
V: TRBV7-9
CDR3: CASSSPRGTGIEQYF
DNA: TGTGCCAGCAGCTCCCCCCGCGGGACAGGGATCGAGCAGTACTTC

D: -
J: TRBJ2-1
size: -
V: TRBV6-1
CDR3: CASSEASVFF
DNA: TGTGCCAGCAGTGAAGCTTCGGTGTTCTTC

D: TRBD1
J: TRBJ2-1
size: -
V: TRBV2
CDR3: CASIRDRVGDNEQFF
DNA: TGTGCCAGCATTCGGGACAGGGTCGGAGACAATGAGCAGTTCTTC

D: -
J: TRBJ2-7
size: few
V: TRBV7-9
CDR3: CASSLIEGYEQYF
DNA: TGTGCCAGCAGCTTAATCGAGGGCTACGAGCAGTACTTC

D: TRBD1
J: TRBJ1-2
size: -
V: TRBV5-6
CDR3: CASSLAAGGLAGGYGYTF
DNA: TGTGCCAGCAGCTTGGCGGCAGGGGGCCTCGCTGGCGGCTATGGCTACACCTTC

D: TRBD1
J: TRBJ2-7
size: -
V: TRBV6-5
CDR3: CASTNRQGSYEQYF
DNA: TGTGCCAGCACTAATCGACAGGGGTCCTACGAGCAGTACTTC

D: TRBD2
J: TRBJ2-1
size: -
V: TRBV27
CDR3: CASSLWVSGRGSSYNEQFF
DNA: TGTGCCAGCAGTTTATGGGTTAGCGGGAGGGGAAGCTCCTACAATGAGCAGTTCTTC

D: -
J: TRBJ2-7
size: few
V: TRBV2
CDR3: CASSGEIEQYF
DNA: TGTGCCAGCAGTGGAGAGATCGAGCAGTACTTC

D: TRBD1
J: TRBJ2-7
size: -
V: TRBV9
CDR3: CASSVGETGAHEQYF
DNA: TGTGCCAGCAGCGTAGGGGAGACAGGGGCCCACGAGCAGTACTTC

D: TRBD2
J: TRBJ2-3
size: -
V: TRBV5-1
CDR3: CASSPQSTGLAGADTQYF
DNA: TGCGCCAGCAGCCCACAATCCACGGGACTAGCGGGTGCAGATACGCAGTATTTT

D: TRBD1
J: TRBJ2-7
size: -
V: TRBV19
CDR3: CASSPGQGSHEQYF
DNA: TGTGCCAGTAGCCCGGGACAGGGGTCCCACGAGCAGTACTTC

D: -
J: TRBJ2-7
size: -
V: TRBV5-8
CDR3: CASSVGVRRIYEQYF
DNA: TGTGCCAGCAGCGTTGGTGTGCGGAGGATCTACGAGCAGTACTTC

D: -
J: TRBJ2-2
size: -
V: TRBV18
CDR3: CASSPSVTTTNTGELFF
DNA: TGTGCCAGCTCACCGAGTGTTACGACAACGAACACCGGGGAGCTGTTTTTT

D: -
J: TRBJ2-3
size: -
V: TRBV4-2
CDR3: CASSQDLVWPSVDSDTQYF
DNA: TGTGCCAGCAGCCAAGATTTGGTATGGCCTAGCGTTGATTCAGATACGCAGTATTTT

D: -
J: TRBJ1-2
size: -
V: TRBV6-8
CDR3: CASQGRNGYTF
DNA: TGTGCCAGTCAGGGGAGAAATGGCTACACCTTC

D: TRBD2
J: TRBJ2-2
size: few
V: TRBV29-1
CDR3: CSVRLAGVPFGELFF
DNA: TGCAGCGTCAGACTAGCGGGGGTCCCGTTTGGGGAGCTGTTTTTT

D: TRBD1
J: TRBJ2-7
size: -
V: TRBV18
CDR3: CASSPLTGTDRGSYEQYF
DNA: TGTGCCAGCTCACCTCTAACCGGAACTGACAGGGGCTCCTACGAGCAGTACTTC

D: -
J: TRBJ1-2
size: -
V: TRBV4-1
CDR3: CASSQEGRSNYGYTF
DNA: TGCGCCAGCAGCCAAGAGGGCCGATCCAACTATGGCTACACCTTC

D: TRBD2
J: TRBJ2-3
size: -
V: TRBV6-1
CDR3: CASSEFKVAGSTDTQYF
DNA: TGTGCCAGCAGTGAGTTCAAGGTAGCGGGGTCCACAGATACGCAGTATTTT

D: -
J: TRBJ1-2
size: -
V: TRBV6-5
CDR3: CASSYSLAAPNGYTF
DNA: TGTGCCAGCAGTTACTCTTTGGCTGCCCCGAATGGCTACACCTTC

D: -
J: TRBJ2-1
size: -
V: TRBV2
CDR3: CASSEGRGGHNEQFF
DNA: TGTGCCAGCAGTGAGGGGAGAGGAGGGCACAATGAGCAGTTCTTC

D: TRBD2
J: TRBJ2-3
size: -
V: TRBV3-1/TRBV3-2
CDR3: CASSHKRLAHHSTDTQYF
DNA: TGTGCCAGCAGCCACAAACGACTAGCACATCATAGCACAGATACGCAGTATTTT

D: -
J: TRBJ2-1
size: few
V: TRBV10-3
CDR3: CAISPTYNEQFF
DNA: TGTGCCATCAGCCCAACCTACAATGAGCAGTTCTTC

D: -
J: TRBJ1-4
size: -
V: TRBV15
CDR3: CATSRDGGPGEKLFF
DNA: TGTGCCACCAGCAGAGACGGGGGGCCGGGTGAAAAACTGTTTTTT

D: -
J: TRBJ1-6
size: few
V: TRBV4-1
CDR3: CASSLQEGGDNSPLHF
DNA: TGCGCCAGCAGCCTTCAAGAAGGGGGAGATAATTCACCCCTCCACTTT

D: -
J: TRBJ2-3
size: -
V: TRBV6-6
CDR3: CASGPGPPAGTQYF
DNA: TGTGCCAGCGGCCCCGGACCACCCGCGGGTACGCAGTATTTT

D: -
J: TRBJ2-3
size: -
V: TRBV6-6
CDR3: CASSVRRTDTQYF
DNA: TGTGCCAGCAGTGTCCGCAGGACAGATACGCAGTATTTT

D: TRBD1
J: TRBJ2-7
size: -
V: TRBV28
CDR3: CASSLITGAYEQYF
DNA: TGTGCCAGCAGTTTGATAACAGGGGCCTACGAGCAGTACTTC

D: -
J: TRBJ2-3
size: -
V: TRBV12-3/TRBV12-4
CDR3: CATRPRSTDTQYF
DNA: TGTGCCACGAGACCCAGGAGCACAGATACGCAGTATTTT

D: -
J: TRBJ1-1
size: -
V: TRBV29-1
CDR3: CSVAGTDLNTEAFF
DNA: TGCAGCGTGGCAGGGACTGACCTGAACACTGAAGCTTTCTTT

D: -
J: TRBJ2-1
size: -
V: TRBV12-3/TRBV12-4
CDR3: CASSSGYNEQFF
DNA: TGTGCCAGCAGTTCGGGCTACAATGAGCAGTTCTTC

D: -
J: TRBJ1-2
size: -
V: TRBV6-1
CDR3: CASSEIDSHYGYTF
DNA: TGTGCCAGCAGTGAAATCGACAGCCACTATGGCTACACCTTC

D: TRBD1
J: TRBJ1-2
size: -
V: TRBV18
CDR3: CASSPKGAAYGYTF
DNA: TGTGCCAGCTCACCAAAGGGGGCGGCCTATGGCTACACCTTC

D: TRBD2
J: TRBJ2-7
size: -
V: TRBV7-2
CDR3: CASSFRRAGEGEQYF
DNA: TGTGCCAGCAGCTTCCGACGAGCGGGGGAGGGGGAGCAGTACTTC

D: TRBD2
J: TRBJ2-3
size: -
V: TRBV28
CDR3: CASSLVRLAATTDTQYF
DNA: TGTGCCAGCAGTTTAGTTCGGCTAGCGGCAACTACAGATACGCAGTATTTT

D: -
J: TRBJ2-1
size: -
V: TRBV24-1
CDR3: CATSARDSYNEQFF
DNA: TGTGCCACCAGTGCACGGGACTCCTACAATGAGCAGTTCTTC

D: TRBD1
J: TRBJ1-3
size: -
V: TRBV5-1
CDR3: CASSNGQGTGNTIYF
DNA: TGCGCCAGCAGCAACGGACAGGGGACTGGAAACACCATATATTTT

D: -
J: TRBJ1-4
size: -
V: TRBV30
CDR3: CAWSPPVGGAGEKLFF
DNA: TGTGCCTGGAGTCCCCCCGTTGGGGGGGCTGGTGAAAAACTGTTTTTT

D: -
J: TRBJ1-3
size: once
V: TRBV11-1
CDR3: CASSPGASGNTIYF
DNA: TGTGCCAGCAGCCCAGGGGCCTCTGGAAACACCATATATTTT

D: -
J: TRBJ2-3
size: -
V: TRBV5-6
CDR3: CASSFTGRGPTDTQYF
DNA: TGTGCCAGCAGCTTCACAGGGAGAGGACCCACAGATACGCAGTATTTT

D: TRBD2
J: TRBJ2-3
size: -
V: TRBV28
CDR3: CASSLLTGGSTDTQYF
DNA: TGTGCCAGCAGTTTATTGACGGGAGGATCGACAGATACGCAGTATTTT

D: TRBD2
J: TRBJ2-2
size: medium-sized
V: TRBV11-2
CDR3: CASSLAGGVIANTGELFF
DNA: TGTGCCAGCAGCTTGGCGGGGGGGGTTATAGCGAACACCGGGGAGCTGTTTTTT

D: -
J: TRBJ2-3
size: -
V: TRBV10-1
CDR3: CASSESGPGAADTQYF
DNA: TGCGCCAGCAGTGAGAGTGGCCCAGGGGCCGCAGATACGCAGTATTTT

D: -
J: TRBJ1-1
size: -
V: TRBV19
CDR3: CASSIRGMNTEAFF
DNA: TGTGCCAGTAGTATAAGAGGGATGAACACTGAAGCTTTCTTT

D: TRBD1
J: TRBJ2-5
size: -
V: TRBV11-1
CDR3: CASSLGQSYQETQYF
DNA: TGTGCCAGCAGCTTGGGACAGTCGTACCAAGAGACCCAGTACTTC

D: TRBD1
J: TRBJ1-5
size: -
V: TRBV19
CDR3: CASTGTGGNQPQHF
DNA: TGTGCCAGTACCGGGACAGGGGGCAATCAGCCCCAGCATTTT